This T cell receptor beta chain came from a study of cytomegalovirus exposure and HLA in healthy donors. Both 60 Vbeta primers and 13 Jbeta primers went into the PCR. Clones were sequenced by immunoSEQ multiplex PCR, and TCRdb holds only the in-frame ones, with some missing. The record lists about 200,000 clones, of which the ten most abundant hold about 1%. CDR1 is SGHRS and CDR2 is YFSETQ in the germline V gene. Trimming stripped 0 bases from V and 4 bases from J, with 7 bases between. The length of the CDR3 is 13 residues. The sequenced material came from PBMCs. This TCR came from a woman in her 30s in good health and CMV-seropositive. The gene calls are TRBV5-1 and TRBJ2-5; D is uncertain. For the CDR3, the DNA is TGCGCCAGCAGCTTGGCCAACGGAGAGACCCAGTACTTC. Translation: CASSLANGETQYF.